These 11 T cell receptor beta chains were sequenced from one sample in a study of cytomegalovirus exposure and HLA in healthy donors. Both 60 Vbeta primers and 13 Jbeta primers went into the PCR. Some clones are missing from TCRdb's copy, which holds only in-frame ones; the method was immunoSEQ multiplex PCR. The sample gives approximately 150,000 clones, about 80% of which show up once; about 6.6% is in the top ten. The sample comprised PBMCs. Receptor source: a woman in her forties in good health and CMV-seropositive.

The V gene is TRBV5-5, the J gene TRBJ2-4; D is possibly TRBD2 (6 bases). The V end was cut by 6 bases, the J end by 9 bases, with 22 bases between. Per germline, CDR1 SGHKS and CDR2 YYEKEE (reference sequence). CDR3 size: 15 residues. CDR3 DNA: TGTGCCAGCACCAGTGGGCCGGGACTTTCGACCATTCAGTACTTC. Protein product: CASTSGPGLSTIQYF.

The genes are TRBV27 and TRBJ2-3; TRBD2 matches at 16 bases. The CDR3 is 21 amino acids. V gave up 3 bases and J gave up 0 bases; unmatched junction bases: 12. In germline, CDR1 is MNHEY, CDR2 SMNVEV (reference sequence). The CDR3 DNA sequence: TGTGCCAGCAGTTTCTTCTTTGGGACTAGCGGGAGGGCTATAAGCACAGATACGCAGTATTTT. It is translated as CASSFFFGTSGRAISTDTQYF.

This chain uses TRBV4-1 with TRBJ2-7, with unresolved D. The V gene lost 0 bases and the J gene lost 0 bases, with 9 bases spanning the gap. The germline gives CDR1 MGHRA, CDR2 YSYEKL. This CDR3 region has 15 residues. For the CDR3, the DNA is TGCGCCAGCAGCCAAGAAGGCCGGAGCTCCTACGAGCAGTACTTC. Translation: CASSQEGRSSYEQYF.

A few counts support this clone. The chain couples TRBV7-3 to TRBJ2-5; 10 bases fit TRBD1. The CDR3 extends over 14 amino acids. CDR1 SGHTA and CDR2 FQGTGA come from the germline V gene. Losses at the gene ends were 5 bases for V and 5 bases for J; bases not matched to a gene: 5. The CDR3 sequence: CASSLTGGLETQYF. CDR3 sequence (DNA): TGTGCCAGCAGCCTGACAGGGGGCCTCGAGACCCAGTACTTC.

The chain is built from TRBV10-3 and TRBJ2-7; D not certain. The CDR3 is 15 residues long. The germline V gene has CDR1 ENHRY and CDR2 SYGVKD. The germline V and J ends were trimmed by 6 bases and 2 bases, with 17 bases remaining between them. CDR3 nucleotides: TGTGCCATCAGGAATGACACCTTAAACCCCTACGAGCAGTACTTC. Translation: CAIRNDTLNPYEQYF.

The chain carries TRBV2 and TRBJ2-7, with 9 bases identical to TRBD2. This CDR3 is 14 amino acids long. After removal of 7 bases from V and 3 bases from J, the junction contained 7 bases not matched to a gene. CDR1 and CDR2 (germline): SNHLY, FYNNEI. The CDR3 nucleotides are TGTGCCAGCACCAGACTAGCGGATCTCTACGAGCAGTACTTC. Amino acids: CASTRLADLYEQYF.

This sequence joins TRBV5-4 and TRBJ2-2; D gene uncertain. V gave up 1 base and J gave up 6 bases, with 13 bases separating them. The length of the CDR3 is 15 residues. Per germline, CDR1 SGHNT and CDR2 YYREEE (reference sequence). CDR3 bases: TGTGCCAGCAGCTTGCGGTCAGGCAGACCCGGGGAGCTGTTTTTT. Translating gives CASSLRSGRPGELFF.

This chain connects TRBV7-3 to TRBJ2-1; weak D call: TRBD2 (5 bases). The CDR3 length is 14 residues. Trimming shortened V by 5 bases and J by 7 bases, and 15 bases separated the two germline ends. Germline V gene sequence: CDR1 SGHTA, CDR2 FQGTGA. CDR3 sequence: CASSPQLVGNEQFF. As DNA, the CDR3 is TGTGCCAGCAGCCCCCAACTAGTGGGGAATGAGCAGTTCTTC.

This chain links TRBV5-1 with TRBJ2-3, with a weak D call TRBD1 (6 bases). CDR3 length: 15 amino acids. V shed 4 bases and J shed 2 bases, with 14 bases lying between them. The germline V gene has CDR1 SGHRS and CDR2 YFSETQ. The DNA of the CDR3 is TGCGCCAGCAGCCCAACAGGGTCGTTCACAGATACGCAGTATTTT. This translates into CASSPTGSFTDTQYF.

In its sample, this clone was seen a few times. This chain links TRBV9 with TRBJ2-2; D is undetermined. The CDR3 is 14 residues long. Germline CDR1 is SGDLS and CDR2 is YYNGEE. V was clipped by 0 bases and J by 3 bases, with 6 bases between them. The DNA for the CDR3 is TGTGCCAGCAGCGTAGGCCGGGACACCGGGGAGCTGTTTTTT. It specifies CASSVGRDTGELFF.

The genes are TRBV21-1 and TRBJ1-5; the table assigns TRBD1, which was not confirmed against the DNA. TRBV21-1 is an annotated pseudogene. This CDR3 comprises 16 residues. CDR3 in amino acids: CASSSHRDYSNQPQHF. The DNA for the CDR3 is TGTGCCAGCAGCAGTCACAGGGATTATAGCAATCAGCCCCAGCATTTT.